This T cell receptor (beta chain) was retrieved from a study of T cell responses to AZD1222 COVID-19 vaccine. Libraries were prepared by immunoSEQ multiplex PCR; TCRdb keeps only in-frame clonotypes and omits some of them. The profile shows some 130,000 clones, about 87% of them singletons. As for this clone: Its antigen is as yet unknown.

Study observations and caveats: White British people made up most donors, females outnumbered males, and clonal diversity was possibly underestimated.

The CDR3 has 15 residues. This specimen consisted of peripheral blood, obtained on day 0 of AZD1222 vaccination. The chain uses TRBV21-1 and TRBJ1-2. TRBV21-1 is a listed pseudogene. This TCR came from an adult in good health. The CDR3 nucleotides read TGTGCCAGCAGCAAAGGGGGGGTTTGTTTCTATGGCTACACCTTC. Its protein product is CASSKGGVCFYGYTF.